These T cell receptor beta chains were read from a single sample in a study of chemoradiotherapy in HPV16-positive cancers. Repertoires were generated with immunoSEQ multiplex PCR, while TCRdb's copy carries only in-frame clones and drops some. This table holds about 1,300 clones, 85% to 90% found once. This sample comprised tumor tissue, obtained from a patient who underwent chemoradiotherapy. The receptors here all came from a human donor with HPV-associated anogenital cancer. CDR3s include the opening cysteine and the closing phenylalanine or tryptophan. Each record gives: D gene, J gene, clone size, V gene, CDR3 DNA, CDR3 protein. The D gene is left open where the match is weak. Size is omitted from some rows. Given values are once, few, many or a class for expanded clones.

d_gene: -; j_gene: TRBJ2-1; abundance: -; v_gene: TRBV5-1; CDR3nt: TGCGCCAGCAGCTTTGGAGGGAGCAGCGATGAGCAGTTCTTC; CDR3aa: CASSFGGSSDEQFF
d_gene: -; j_gene: TRBJ2-7; abundance: -; v_gene: TRBV11-1; CDR3nt: TGTGCCAGCAGCGTCATAAGTTACGAGCAGTACTTC; CDR3aa: CASSVISYEQYF
d_gene: -; j_gene: TRBJ1-1; abundance: once; v_gene: TRBV30; CDR3nt: TGTGCCTCGGCGGGGCAGAGGAACACTGAAGCTTTCTTT; CDR3aa: CASAGQRNTEAFF
d_gene: -; j_gene: TRBJ2-1; abundance: -; v_gene: TRBV9; CDR3nt: TGTGCCAGCAGCGCAGGGAGCAGCTCCTACAATGAGCAGTTCTTC; CDR3aa: CASSAGSSSYNEQFF
d_gene: TRBD1; j_gene: TRBJ2-5; abundance: -; v_gene: TRBV28; CDR3nt: TGTGCCAGCAGGTCGACAGGGGGAGCGGAGACCCAGTACTTC; CDR3aa: CASRSTGGAETQYF
d_gene: -; j_gene: TRBJ1-2; abundance: -; v_gene: TRBV4-3; CDR3nt: TGCGCCAGCAGCCAAGATGGACAGTCTAATGGCTACACCTTC; CDR3aa: CASSQDGQSNGYTF
d_gene: TRBD1; j_gene: TRBJ1-1; abundance: -; v_gene: TRBV6-5; CDR3nt: TGTGCCAGCAGTTACGGGGGGGGACAGGGCGGTGAAGCTTTCTTT; CDR3aa: CASSYGGGQGGEAFF
d_gene: TRBD2; j_gene: TRBJ2-3; abundance: -; v_gene: TRBV5-6; CDR3nt: TGTGCCAGCAGCTTGTTCCGAACAGGACTAGCGACAACAGATACGCAGTATTTT; CDR3aa: CASSLFRTGLATTDTQYF
d_gene: -; j_gene: TRBJ1-1; abundance: -; v_gene: TRBV2; CDR3nt: TGTGCCAGCAGTGAATCGCCGGGGATGAACACTGAAGCTTTCTTT; CDR3aa: CASSESPGMNTEAFF
d_gene: -; j_gene: TRBJ2-1; abundance: -; v_gene: TRBV23-1; CDR3nt: TGCGCCAGCAGTCAATCCCGTATCTATGAGCAGTTCTTC; CDR3aa: CASSQSRIYEQFF
d_gene: -; j_gene: TRBJ2-7; abundance: -; v_gene: TRBV28; CDR3nt: TGTGCCAGCAGATGGGGCGGCTCCTACGAGCAGTACTTC; CDR3aa: CASRWGGSYEQYF
d_gene: -; j_gene: TRBJ1-3; abundance: -; v_gene: TRBV7-2; CDR3nt: TGTGCCAGCAGCTTAGCTGCTGGAAACACCATATATTTT; CDR3aa: CASSLAAGNTIYF
d_gene: TRBD1; j_gene: TRBJ1-6; abundance: -; v_gene: TRBV7-2; CDR3nt: TGTGCCAGCAGCGAACAGGGGGCTGGTTCACCCCTCCACTTT; CDR3aa: CASSEQGAGSPLHF
d_gene: -; j_gene: TRBJ1-1; abundance: -; v_gene: TRBV28; CDR3nt: TGTGCCAGCAGTCCGGGACCACTGAACACTGAAGCTTTCTTT; CDR3aa: CASSPGPLNTEAFF
d_gene: TRBD1; j_gene: TRBJ1-1; abundance: -; v_gene: TRBV18; CDR3nt: TGTGCCAGCTCCCACGGACAGGGGGCAATGAACACTGAAGCTTTCTTT; CDR3aa: CASSHGQGAMNTEAFF
d_gene: -; j_gene: TRBJ2-7; abundance: -; v_gene: TRBV5-1; CDR3nt: TGCGCCAGCAGCCTCCCCGGGGACGAGCAGTACTTC; CDR3aa: CASSLPGDEQYF
d_gene: -; j_gene: TRBJ1-6; abundance: -; v_gene: TRBV14; CDR3nt: TGTGCCAGCAGCGACCAGGAAAGCTCCTATAATTCACCCCTCCACTTT; CDR3aa: CASSDQESSYNSPLHF
d_gene: -; j_gene: TRBJ2-1; abundance: -; v_gene: TRBV2; CDR3nt: TGTGCCAGCAGTGAGGAAGCCTACAATGAGCAGTTCTTC; CDR3aa: CASSEEAYNEQFF
d_gene: TRBD2; j_gene: TRBJ2-3; abundance: -; v_gene: TRBV2; CDR3nt: TGTGCCAGTAGCGGGATTCGTGGGGGCACAGATACGCAGTATTTT; CDR3aa: CASSGIRGGTDTQYF
d_gene: TRBD2; j_gene: TRBJ2-2; abundance: -; v_gene: TRBV5-1; CDR3nt: TGCGCCAGCAGCCCGTTAACACTAGCGGGAGGGCCGGGAACCGGGGAGCTGTTTTTT; CDR3aa: CASSPLTLAGGPGTGELFF
d_gene: TRBD1; j_gene: TRBJ1-6; abundance: -; v_gene: TRBV9; CDR3nt: TGTGCCAGCAGTGAAAAAGGACAGGGAAATTCACCCCTCCACTTT; CDR3aa: CASSEKGQGNSPLHF
d_gene: -; j_gene: TRBJ2-1; abundance: once; v_gene: TRBV5-1; CDR3nt: TGCGCCAGCAGCTTGGAAGTTGGCGGCCACAATGAGCAGTTCTTC; CDR3aa: CASSLEVGGHNEQFF
d_gene: TRBD2; j_gene: TRBJ2-2; abundance: -; v_gene: TRBV7-9; CDR3nt: TGTGCCAGCAGCCCGATTGAGGGACTAGCGTTAACCGGGGAGCTGTTTTTT; CDR3aa: CASSPIEGLALTGELFF
d_gene: -; j_gene: TRBJ1-1; abundance: -; v_gene: TRBV5-5; CDR3nt: TGTGCCAGCAGCTACCATGACGGGGCTTCGGGAGCTTTCTTT; CDR3aa: CASSYHDGASGAFF
d_gene: -; j_gene: TRBJ2-1; abundance: -; v_gene: TRBV6-1; CDR3nt: TGTGCCAGCAGTGATAGGGAGTTCTCCTACAATGAGCAGTTCTTC; CDR3aa: CASSDREFSYNEQFF
d_gene: TRBD1; j_gene: TRBJ1-2; abundance: -; v_gene: TRBV19; CDR3nt: TGTGCCAGTAGTATAGACCAGGGGGTCGGCTACACCTTC; CDR3aa: CASSIDQGVGYTF
d_gene: -; j_gene: TRBJ1-1; abundance: few; v_gene: TRBV6-1; CDR3nt: TGTGCCAGCAGTGGGGCCGGGACGGAAGCTTTCTTT; CDR3aa: CASSGAGTEAFF
d_gene: TRBD2; j_gene: TRBJ2-5; abundance: once; v_gene: TRBV9; CDR3nt: TGTGCCAGCAGCGTAGGTAATAGCGGGAGGGCCTTGGAGACCCAGTACTTC; CDR3aa: CASSVGNSGRALETQYF
d_gene: -; j_gene: TRBJ1-3; abundance: -; v_gene: TRBV4-1; CDR3nt: TGCGCCAGCAGCGAATTCCAGACAGACTCTGGAAACACCATATATTTT; CDR3aa: CASSEFQTDSGNTIYF
d_gene: TRBD2; j_gene: TRBJ2-7; abundance: -; v_gene: TRBV5-1; CDR3nt: TGCGCCAGCAGCTTGGGACTAGCGGGACAATACGAGCAGTACTTC; CDR3aa: CASSLGLAGQYEQYF
d_gene: -; j_gene: TRBJ2-2; abundance: -; v_gene: TRBV6-5; CDR3nt: TGTGCCAGCAGTTATTTGGGGGCGGACACCGGGGAGCTGTTTTTT; CDR3aa: CASSYLGADTGELFF
d_gene: -; j_gene: TRBJ2-1; abundance: -; v_gene: TRBV9; CDR3nt: TGTGCCAGCAGCGCCCTAGTTAGCGGCAATGAGCAGTTCTTC; CDR3aa: CASSALVSGNEQFF
d_gene: TRBD1; j_gene: TRBJ2-6; abundance: -; v_gene: TRBV19; CDR3nt: TGTGCCAGTGGTGGACAGGCCATCTCTGGGGCCAACGTCCTGACTTTC; CDR3aa: CASGGQAISGANVLTF
d_gene: -; j_gene: TRBJ2-7; abundance: -; v_gene: TRBV7-9; CDR3nt: TGTGCCAGCAGCAGGGACCTCTACTACGAGCAGTACTTC; CDR3aa: CASSRDLYYEQYF
d_gene: -; j_gene: TRBJ2-5; abundance: -; v_gene: TRBV11-3; CDR3nt: TGTGCCAGCAAGGGACAAGCGGAGACCCAGTACTTC; CDR3aa: CASKGQAETQYF
d_gene: TRBD1; j_gene: TRBJ1-5; abundance: -; v_gene: TRBV29-1; CDR3nt: TGCAGCGTTGGGACAGGGGAGGGTCAGCCCCAGCATTTT; CDR3aa: CSVGTGEGQPQHF
d_gene: -; j_gene: TRBJ1-1; abundance: -; v_gene: TRBV19; CDR3nt: TGTGCCAGTAGTATGGACAGCACCTTCATGAACACTGAAGCTTTCTTT; CDR3aa: CASSMDSTFMNTEAFF
d_gene: -; j_gene: TRBJ2-7; abundance: -; v_gene: TRBV5-8; CDR3nt: TGTGCCAGCAGCTTTTTGGGAGAGCAGTACTTC; CDR3aa: CASSFLGEQYF
d_gene: TRBD2; j_gene: TRBJ2-5; abundance: -; v_gene: TRBV28; CDR3nt: TGTGCCAGCAGTACAAAGGACCATGGACTAGCGGGATTAGAGACCCAGTACTTC; CDR3aa: CASSTKDHGLAGLETQYF
d_gene: -; j_gene: TRBJ2-3; abundance: -; v_gene: TRBV4-2; CDR3nt: TGTGCCAGCAGCCAAGATTGGGCCGAGGGCACAGATACGCAGTATTTT; CDR3aa: CASSQDWAEGTDTQYF
d_gene: TRBD2; j_gene: TRBJ2-3; abundance: -; v_gene: TRBV6-6; CDR3nt: TGTGCCAGCACCCCGACTAGCGGTGTCACAGATACGCAGTATTTT; CDR3aa: CASTPTSGVTDTQYF
d_gene: -; j_gene: TRBJ2-4; abundance: -; v_gene: TRBV6-7; CDR3nt: TGTGCCAGCAGTTACTCAGGGGAAAACATTCAGTACTTC; CDR3aa: CASSYSGENIQYF
d_gene: -; j_gene: TRBJ1-1; abundance: -; v_gene: TRBV7-2; CDR3nt: TGTGCCAGCAGCTTAGTAGGTGGGGCTGAAGCTTTCTTT; CDR3aa: CASSLVGGAEAFF
d_gene: TRBD2; j_gene: TRBJ2-2; abundance: -; v_gene: TRBV6-5; CDR3nt: TGTGCCAGCAGTTACCGGACTAGCGGGAACACCGGGGAGCTGTTTTTT; CDR3aa: CASSYRTSGNTGELFF
d_gene: -; j_gene: TRBJ1-1; abundance: -; v_gene: TRBV27; CDR3nt: TGTGCCAGCAGTCGGCAGGGAGGGAACACTGAAGCTTTCTTT; CDR3aa: CASSRQGGNTEAFF
d_gene: TRBD1; j_gene: TRBJ2-5; abundance: -; v_gene: TRBV28; CDR3nt: TGTGCCAGCCACAAGACAGGGGGAGGAGAGACCCAGTACTTC; CDR3aa: CASHKTGGGETQYF
d_gene: -; j_gene: TRBJ2-1; abundance: -; v_gene: TRBV2; CDR3nt: TGTGCCAGCAGACTGGACTTGAGCTCCTACAATGAGCAGTTCTTC; CDR3aa: CASRLDLSSYNEQFF
d_gene: -; j_gene: TRBJ1-6; abundance: -; v_gene: TRBV6-1; CDR3nt: TGTGCCAGCAGTGAACAGGGAGATACTTCACCCCTCCACTTT; CDR3aa: CASSEQGDTSPLHF
d_gene: TRBD2; j_gene: TRBJ2-2; abundance: -; v_gene: TRBV7-8; CDR3nt: TGTGCCAGCAGCACTAGCGGGGGTACCGGGGAGCTGTTTTTT; CDR3aa: CASSTSGGTGELFF
d_gene: TRBD1; j_gene: TRBJ1-2; abundance: -; v_gene: TRBV30; CDR3nt: TGTGCCTGGAGCGGGACAGGTGGTGGCTACACCTTC; CDR3aa: CAWSGTGGGYTF